What follows are 25 T cell receptor beta chains derived from one specimen sequenced in a study of shared clonotypes between healthy human individuals. Sequencing used immunoSEQ multiplex PCR; TCRdb keeps in-frame clones, though not all of them. The table shows approximately 1.9 million clones, with 80% to 95% occurring only once. The naive CD8 population came from CD45RO-negative cells selected for CCR7, without terminally differentiated effector memory CD45RA+ cells. The sequenced material came from naive CD8+ T cells from PBMCs. The receptors shown here come from a man between 18 and 29 years old in good health. Some clones in this sample may be carry-over from other donors' samples.

For this clone: This specimen includes other DNA sequences encoding the same CDR3. Here the CDR3 reads CASSQAGTVQETQYF. The DNA of the CDR3 is TGCGCCAGCAGCCAAGCCGGGACGGTACAAGAGACCCAGTACTTC. The J gene is TRBJ2-5, the V gene TRBV4-1; either TRBD1 or TRBD2 may supply D (5 bases each). Germline lookup yields CDR1 MGHRA and CDR2 YSYEKL. Trimming removed 1 base at V and 2 bases at J, with 11 bases between. The CDR3 runs 15 residues.

The chain uses TRBV2 and TRBJ1-5; D uncertain. The length of the CDR3 is 17 residues. The germline V gene has CDR1 SNHLY and CDR2 FYNNEI. Trimming took 1 base from V and 5 from J, leaving 18 bases between them. The CDR3 reads CASSEEVFREGHQPQHF. The CDR3 DNA reads TGTGCCAGCAGTGAAGAGGTGTTTCGGGAGGGCCATCAGCCCCAGCATTTT.

This clone has just a few counts. This chain connects TRBV9 to TRBJ1-2; 10 bases map to TRBD1. The V segment lost 4 bases and the J segment 4 bases; nucleotides outside the gene matches: 4. Germline-derived CDR1 and CDR2 are SGDLS and YYNGEE. The length of the CDR3 is 14 residues. CDR3: CASSLGQGFYGYTF. The DNA of the CDR3 is TGTGCCAGCAGCTTGGGACAGGGGTTCTATGGCTACACCTTC. The whole variable domain, remainder taken from reference TRBV9 and TRBJ1-2, is DSGVTQTPKHLITATGQRVTLRCSPRSGDLSVYWYQQSLDQGLQFLIQYYNGEERAKGNILERFSAQQFPDLHSELNLSSLELGDSALYFCASSLGQGFYGYTFGSGTRLTVV.

The V call is TRBV2, the J call TRBJ2-7; 8 bases line up with TRBD1. This CDR3 is 14 amino acids long. The germline gives CDR1 SNHLY, CDR2 FYNNEI. V was clipped by 3 bases and J by 4 bases; unmatched bases: 5. The CDR3, as DNA: TGTGCCAGCAGTGAGAGACAGGGGCAGTACGAGCAGTACTTC. Residues: CASSERQGQYEQYF.

V is TRBV5-4 and J is TRBJ2-3, with 10 bases that match TRBD2. This CDR3 is 18 amino acids long. The germline gives CDR1 SGHNT, CDR2 YYREEE (reference sequence). V shed 0 bases and J 1 base; nucleotides not matched to a gene: 8. CDR3 nucleotide sequence: TGTGCCAGCAGCTTGGAAATCAGGCTAGCGGGAGGCACAGATACGCAGTATTTT. This sequence encodes CASSLEIRLAGGTDTQYF. Supplemented by reference TRBV5-4 and TRBJ2-3, the full variable domain reads ETGVTQSPTHLIKTRGQQVTLRCSSQSGHNTVSWYQQALGQGPQFIFQYYREEENGRGNFPPRFSGLQFPNYSSELNVNALELDDSALYLCASSLEIRLAGGTDTQYFGPGTRLTVL.

CDR3 residues: CASSRQPTRQDTDTQYF. In nucleotides, the CDR3 is TGTGCCAGCAGTAGACAACCGACTAGACAAGACACAGATACGCAGTATTTT. The chain carries TRBV27 and TRBJ2-3, with D possibly being TRBD2 (6 bases). The CDR3 totals 17 residues. Germline V gene data show CDR1 as MNHEY and CDR2 as SMNVEV (reference sequence). V was trimmed by 5 bases and J by 2 bases, leaving 20 bases between them.

The rearrangement uses TRBV27 and TRBJ1-4; D remains unclear. The V end was cut by 0 bases, the J end by 8 bases, with 7 bases between. Germline values: CDR1 MNHEY, CDR2 SMNVEV (reference sequence). The CDR3 spans 13 residues. CDR3 in amino acids: CASSLSNGEKLFF. The CDR3 DNA sequence: TGTGCCAGCAGTTTATCAAATGGGGAAAAACTGTTTTTT.

About this clone itself: The sample contains more than one DNA sequence encoding this CDR3. The rearrangement links TRBV14 to TRBJ2-7; TRBD2 agrees at 9 bases. The CDR3 length is 13 residues. V dropped 3 bases and J dropped 7; count of bases not matched to a gene: 4. Per the germline V gene, CDR1 is SGHDN and CDR2 is FVKESK. The DNA for the CDR3 is TGTGCCAGCAGCCAGGCGGGGGGGGTTGAGCAGTACTTC. Its protein product is CASSQAGGVEQYF.

The chain combines TRBV7-9 with TRBJ2-5; TRBD2 might be the D (5 bases). Germline loops: CDR1 SEHNR, CDR2 FQNEAQ (reference sequence). CDR3 length: 15 amino acids. Trimming removed 4 bases from V and 2 bases from J, with 14 bases in between. The CDR3 sequence is CASSSAWTGQETQYF. DNA of the CDR3: TGTGCCAGCAGCTCGGCCTGGACGGGACAAGAGACCCAGTACTTC.

The V call is TRBV7-2, the J call TRBJ2-7; TRBD2 matches at 7 bases. The germline CDR1 and CDR2 sequences are SGHTA and FQGNSA. The CDR3 consists of 15 residues. V trimming: 1 base; J trimming: 6 bases; junction bases outside the gene matches: 9. The CDR3, as DNA: TGTGCCAGCAGCTTAGTGGCGGGAGTAGGGCGCGAGCAGTACTTC. Residues: CASSLVAGVGREQYF.

V and J are TRBV5-1 and TRBJ2-7; D remains ambiguous. V dropped 4 bases and J dropped 2 bases, with 19 bases sitting between them. The CDR3 loop spans 16 amino acids. Per germline, CDR1 SGHRS and CDR2 YFSETQ. The CDR3 loop is CASSAYDGLNPYEQYF. The CDR3 DNA follows: TGCGCCAGCAGCGCCTACGACGGATTGAACCCCTACGAGCAGTACTTC.

Comment on this clone: Distinct nucleotide sequences in the sample also encode this CDR3. The chain is built from TRBV27 and TRBJ1-1; D remains unclear. CDR3 length: 13 residues. The germline V and J ends were trimmed by 1 base and 1 base, with 4 bases remaining between them. Looked up from germline, CDR1 is MNHEY and CDR2 is SMNVEV (reference sequence). CDR3 sequence reads: CASSLFPNTEAFF. DNA for the CDR3: TGTGCCAGCAGTTTATTCCCGAACACTGAAGCTTTCTTT.

The rearrangement joins TRBV10-1 to TRBJ2-1; D is undetermined. Trimming stripped 0 bases from V and 7 bases from J, with 10 bases between. CDR1 and CDR2 from the germline V gene are WNHNN and SYGVQD (reference sequence). The CDR3 length is 14 residues. DNA of the CDR3: TGCGCCAGCAGTGAGTCGACTCGGCCTAATGAGCAGTTCTTC. Translating gives CASSESTRPNEQFF.

As for this clone: Other nucleotide sequences in the sample specify the same CDR3. V and J are TRBV6-5 and TRBJ1-2; 7 bases are a match to TRBD1. The trim removed 6 bases at V and 4 bases at J, leaving 8 bases unmatched. Germline loops: CDR1 MNHEY, CDR2 SVGAGI. The CDR3 length is 14 residues. This CDR3 is CASSSRDRIYGYTF. The DNA for the CDR3 is TGTGCCAGCAGCTCTCGGGACAGAATCTATGGCTACACCTTC.

The V and J genes are TRBV4-1 and TRBJ2-1; the match to TRBD2 covers 7 bases. This CDR3 region has 17 residues. V shed 3 bases, J shed 3 bases, and the junction held 11 bases outside the gene matches. Germline loops: CDR1 MGHRA, CDR2 YSYEKL. This CDR3 reads CASSHRSAGTLYNEQFF. In DNA form, the CDR3 reads TGCGCCAGCAGCCACCGTTCAGCGGGAACCCTCTACAATGAGCAGTTCTTC.

This rearrangement joins TRBV19 to TRBJ1-5, with 8 bases identical to TRBD1. CDR1 and CDR2 from the germline V gene are LNHDA and SQIVND (reference sequence). This CDR3 has 18 residues. V lost 5 bases and J lost 4; bases outside the gene matches: 16. CDR3 loop: CASSYGQGQRFFNQPQHF. The CDR3, as DNA: TGTGCCAGTAGTTACGGACAGGGACAGAGGTTCTTTAATCAGCCCCAGCATTTT.

This chain connects TRBV7-9 to TRBJ2-2; 8 nucleotides match TRBD1. The CDR3 spans 16 residues. Germline CDR1 reads SEHNR; CDR2 reads FQNEAQ (reference sequence). V was clipped by 5 bases and J by 5 bases; unmatched bases: 10. Here the CDR3 DNA reads TGTGCCAGCAGCGAAACAGGGGGGAGGAAAACCGGGGAGCTGTTTTTT. As protein: CASSETGGRKTGELFF.

The chain uses TRBV13 and TRBJ2-4, with D possibly being TRBD2 (5 bases). The CDR3 covers 16 residues. Between the trimmed V and J ends, which lost 4 bases and 3 bases, there was a span of 16 bases. Germline V gene sequence: CDR1 PRHDT, CDR2 FYEKMQ (reference sequence). The DNA of the CDR3 is TGTGCCAGCAGCTCAGCGAGTAGGGCGGGCAAAAACATTCAGTACTTC. As protein: CASSSASRAGKNIQYF. The full variable domain, its missing parts supplied by reference TRBV13 and TRBJ2-4, is AAGVIQSPRHLIKEKRETATLKCYPIPRHDTVYWYQQGPGQDPQFLISFYEKMQSDKGSIPDRFSAQQFSDYHSELNMSSLELGDSALYFCASSSASRAGKNIQYFGAGTRLSVL.

The CDR3, as DNA: TGCAGCGCCGTAGGACTAGCGGGGACTGGGGATACGCAGTATTTT. The encoded protein is CSAVGLAGTGDTQYF. The gene calls are TRBV29-1 and TRBJ2-3, with 12 bases identical to TRBD2. The CDR3 consists of 15 residues. Germline assignment: CDR1 SQVTM and CDR2 ANQGSEA. J gave up 6 bases and V 7 bases, and 11 bases lay outside the gene matches.

The genes are TRBV6-5 and TRBJ2-5; TRBD1 matches at 9 bases. The V gene end was trimmed by 5 bases and the J gene end by 5 bases; junction bases not matched to a gene: 0. The germline gives CDR1 MNHEY, CDR2 SVGAGI. There are 12 residues in the CDR3. CDR3 coding DNA: TGTGCCAGCAGTACAGGGGGCGAGACCCAGTACTTC. Translating gives CASSTGGETQYF.

Turning to this clone: An end of the junction differs from the germline gene, which may be a read error. The chain is built from TRBV27 and TRBJ1-5; D is possibly TRBD1 (6 bases). CDR3 length: 15 amino acids. Germline V gene lookup returns CDR1 MNHEY and CDR2 SMNVEV (reference sequence). CDR3 DNA sequence: TGTGCCAGCAGCTTATCTGGGGGCGGCGCGGGGCCCCAGCATTTT. Protein product: CASSLSGGGAGPQHF.

The gene calls are TRBV27 and TRBJ1-4; 10 nucleotides line up with TRBD1. Losses at the gene ends were 3 bases for V and 8 bases for J; bases not matched to a gene: 15. From germline, CDR1 is MNHEY and CDR2 SMNVEV (reference sequence). The CDR3 extends over 18 amino acids. CDR3 loop: CASSLIDGDRGINEKLFF. The CDR3 DNA reads TGTGCCAGCAGTTTGATTGATGGGGACAGGGGTATAAACGAAAAACTGTTTTTT.

This chain uses TRBV6-5 with TRBJ2-1; D is possibly TRBD2 (5 bases). There are 12 residues in the CDR3. Germline values: CDR1 MNHEY, CDR2 SVGAGI. V was clipped by 2 bases and J by 8 bases, with 7 bases between them. The CDR3 loop reads CASSYVGDEQFF. CDR3 nucleotides: TGTGCCAGCAGTTACGTCGGGGATGAGCAGTTCTTC.

The rearrangement links TRBV27 to TRBJ2-2, with TRBD2 as a possible D gene (6 bases). The CDR3 extends over 15 amino acids. V was clipped by 1 base and J by 7 bases, with 13 bases between them. Germline-derived CDR1 and CDR2 are MNHEY and SMNVEV (reference sequence). The CDR3 sequence: CASSLYRDGSGELFF. CDR3 nucleotide sequence: TGTGCCAGCAGTTTATATAGGGACGGGAGCGGGGAGCTGTTTTTT.

The chain combines TRBV13 with TRBJ2-7; D is possibly TRBD1 or TRBD2 (5 bases each). CDR3 length equals 16 residues. Germline lookup yields CDR1 PRHDT and CDR2 FYEKMQ (reference sequence). Trimming stripped 4 bases from V and 5 bases from J, with 21 bases between. The CDR3 bases are TGTGCCAGCAGCTCAGCGGCGGCAGGGTTTTTCCACGAGCAGTACTTC. Translation gives CASSSAAAGFFHEQYF.